This TCR beta chain was documented in a study of blood T cell repertoires in COVID-19. Study-level information: PBMCs, B-cell-depleted T cells, or T cells provided the cDNA or gDNA that made up the material.

Libraries were prepared by immunoSEQ multiplex PCR; TCRdb keeps only in-frame clonotypes and omits some of them. The repertoire holds about 61,000 clones, with about nine tenths as singletons. Germline V gene data show CDR1 as LNHDA and CDR2 as SQIVND (reference sequence). The CDR3 runs to 13 residues. V shed 5 bases and J shed 3 bases, with 11 bases lying between them. Specimen: peripheral blood. The chain is built from TRBV19 and TRBJ2-7, with D perhaps TRBD2 (6 bases). The receptor comes from a woman in her fifties or sixties with active or convalescent COVID-19. The CDR3, as DNA: TGTGCCAGTAGTCCGGGCGGGGTCTACGAGCAGTACTTC. It encodes CASSPGGVYEQYF.